The entry below describes one T cell receptor (beta chain). Its antigen remains unidentified. The study ran its PCR with 60 Vbeta and 13 Jbeta primers. Assay used: immunoSEQ multiplex PCR; TCRdb lists only in-frame clones, some missing. Of about 77,000 clones detected, roughly 75% appear once; the ten largest clones hold around 7%. Germline CDR1 is SGHVS and CDR2 is FNYEAQ. The CDR3 contains 17 residues. Trimming took 4 bases from V and 2 from J, leaving 20 bases between them. The data derive from a study of cytomegalovirus exposure and HLA in healthy donors. Study-wide results and limits: The HLA-A and HLA-B alleles of most subjects were reportedly predicted accurately from TCR beta sequences. One later analysis reportedly identified an Asian-associated ancestry cluster that showed fewer N-insertions than the 666-donor mean.

The source material was PBMCs. The clonotype was recovered from a woman in her forties in good health and CMV-seronegative. The rearrangement uses TRBV7-6 and TRBJ2-5, with D perhaps TRBD1 (5 bases). This chain's CDR3 is CASSSIRTRGEQETQYF. DNA of the CDR3: TGTGCCAGCAGCTCCATCCGAACAAGGGGCGAACAAGAGACCCAGTACTTC.